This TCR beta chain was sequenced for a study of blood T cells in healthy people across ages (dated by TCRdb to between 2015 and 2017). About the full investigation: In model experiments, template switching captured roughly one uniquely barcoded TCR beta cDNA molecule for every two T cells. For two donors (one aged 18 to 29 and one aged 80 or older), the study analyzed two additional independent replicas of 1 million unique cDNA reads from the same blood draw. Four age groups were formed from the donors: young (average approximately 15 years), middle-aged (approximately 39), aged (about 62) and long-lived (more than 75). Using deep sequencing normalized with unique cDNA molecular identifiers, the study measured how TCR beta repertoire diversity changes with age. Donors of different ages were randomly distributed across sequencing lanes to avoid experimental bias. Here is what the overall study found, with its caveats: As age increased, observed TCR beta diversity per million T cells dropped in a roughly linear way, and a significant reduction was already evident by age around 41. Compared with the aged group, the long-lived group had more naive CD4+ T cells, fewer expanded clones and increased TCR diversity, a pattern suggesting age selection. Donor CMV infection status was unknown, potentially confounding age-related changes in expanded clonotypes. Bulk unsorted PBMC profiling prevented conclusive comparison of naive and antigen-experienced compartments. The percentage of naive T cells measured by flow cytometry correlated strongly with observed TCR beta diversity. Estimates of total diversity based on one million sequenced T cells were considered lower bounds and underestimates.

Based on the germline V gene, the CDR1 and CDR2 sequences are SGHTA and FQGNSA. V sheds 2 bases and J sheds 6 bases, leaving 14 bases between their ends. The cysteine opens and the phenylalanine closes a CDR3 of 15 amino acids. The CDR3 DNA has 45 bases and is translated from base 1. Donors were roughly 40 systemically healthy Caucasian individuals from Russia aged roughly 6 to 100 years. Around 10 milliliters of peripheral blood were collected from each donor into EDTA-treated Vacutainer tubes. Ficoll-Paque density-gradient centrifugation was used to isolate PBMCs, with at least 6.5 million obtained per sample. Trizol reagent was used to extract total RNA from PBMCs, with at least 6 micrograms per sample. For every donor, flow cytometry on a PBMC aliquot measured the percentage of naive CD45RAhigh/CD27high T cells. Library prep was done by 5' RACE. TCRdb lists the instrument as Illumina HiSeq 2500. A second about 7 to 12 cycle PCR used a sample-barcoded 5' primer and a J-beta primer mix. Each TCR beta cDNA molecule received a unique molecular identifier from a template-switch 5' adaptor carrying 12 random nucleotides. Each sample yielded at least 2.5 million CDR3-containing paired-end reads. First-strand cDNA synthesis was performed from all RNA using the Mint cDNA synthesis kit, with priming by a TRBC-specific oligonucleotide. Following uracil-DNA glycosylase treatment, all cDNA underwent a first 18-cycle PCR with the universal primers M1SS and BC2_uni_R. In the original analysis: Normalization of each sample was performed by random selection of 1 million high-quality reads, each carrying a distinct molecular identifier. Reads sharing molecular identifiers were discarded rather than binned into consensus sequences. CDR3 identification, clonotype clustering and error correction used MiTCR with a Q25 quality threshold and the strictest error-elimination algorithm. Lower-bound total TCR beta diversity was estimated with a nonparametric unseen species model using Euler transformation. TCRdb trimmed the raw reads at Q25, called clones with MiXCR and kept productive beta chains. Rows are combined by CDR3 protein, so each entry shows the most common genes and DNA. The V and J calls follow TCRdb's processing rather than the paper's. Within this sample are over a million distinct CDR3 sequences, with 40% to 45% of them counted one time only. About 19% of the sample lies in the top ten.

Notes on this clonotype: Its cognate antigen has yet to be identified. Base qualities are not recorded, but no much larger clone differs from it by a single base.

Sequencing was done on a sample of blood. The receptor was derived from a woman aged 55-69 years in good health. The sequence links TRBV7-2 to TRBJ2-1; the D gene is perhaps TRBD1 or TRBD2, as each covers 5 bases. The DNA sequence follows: TGTGCCAGCAGCTTAAATCTCGGGGCCTTCAATGAGCAGTTCTTC. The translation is CASSLNLGAFNEQFF.